The subject of this entry is one TCR beta chain. The target antigen is unknown. With 60 Vbeta and 13 Jbeta primers, the PCR was carried out. Some clones are missing from TCRdb's copy, which holds only in-frame ones; the method was immunoSEQ multiplex PCR. The data hold approximately 160,000 clones, with approximately 88% observed a single time. This sample was included in a study of cytomegalovirus exposure and HLA in healthy donors. V was pared by 1 base and J by 8 bases, with 3 bases of the junction left unmatched. CDR3 length: 14 amino acids. Germline CDR1 SGHDN, CDR2 FVKESK. Overall study findings and caveats: Whilst most TCR sequences proved rare, a subset of public TCRs occurred across many donors. Sequences of the TCR beta chain were said to predict the HLA-A and HLA-B alleles of most subjects accurately.

The TCR was taken from a boy aged 2-15 years in good health and CMV-seronegative. Sequenced input: PBMCs. V gene TRBV14 combines with J gene TRBJ2-1; TRBD2 agrees at 9 bases. CDR3 sequence reads: CASSQGTSVDEQFF. For the CDR3, the DNA is TGTGCCAGCAGCCAAGGGACTAGCGTGGATGAGCAGTTCTTC.